These 18 T cell receptor beta chains were sequenced from one sample in a study of cytomegalovirus exposure and HLA in healthy donors. Primers: 60 Vbeta forward and 13 Jbeta reverse. Produced via immunoSEQ multiplex PCR; TCRdb's table is partial and in-frame only. The sample carries 100,000 or so clones, 74% recorded once. Sequenced: PBMCs. These receptor sequences come from a man aged 45-65 years in good health and CMV-seropositive.

The chain recombines TRBV30 with TRBJ2-7; no reliable D call. The germline V gene has CDR1 GTSNPN and CDR2 SVGIG (reference sequence). V dropped 4 bases and J dropped 1 base, with 17 bases sitting between them. CDR3 length: 15 residues. In nucleotides, the CDR3 is TGTGCCTGGACCAACCCCCAACGGAGTTCCTACGAGCAGTACTTC. This codes for CAWTNPQRSSYEQYF.

This clone was recorded once. The J gene is TRBJ1-1, the V gene TRBV2; 7 positions match TRBD1. Per germline, CDR1 SNHLY and CDR2 FYNNEI. CDR3 length: 12 amino acids. V shed 9 bases, J shed 0 bases, and the junction held 1 base outside the gene matches. The CDR3 protein is CARGTVNTEAFF. The CDR3 DNA sequence: TGTGCCAGGGGGACAGTGAACACTGAAGCTTTCTTT.

V usage is TRBV9 and J usage is TRBJ1-1, with D hard to call. Trimming took off 2 bases at V and 3 bases at J, with 14 bases between the two ends. The CDR3 is 15 amino acids. Per the germline V gene, CDR1 is SGDLS and CDR2 is YYNGEE. The CDR3 DNA follows: TGTGCCAGCAGCGTCAATAGACATCTGGACACTGAAGCTTTCTTT. Protein: CASSVNRHLDTEAFF. Together with reference TRBV9 and TRBJ1-1, the CDR3 gives the full variable domain: DSGVTQTPKHLITATGQRVTLRCSPRSGDLSVYWYQQSLDQGLQFLIQYYNGEERAKGNILERFSAQQFPDLHSELNLSSLELGDSALYFCASSVNRHLDTEAFFGQGTRLTVV.

Only one count was recorded for this clone. The CDR3 reads CASSQQETQYF. Written as DNA, the CDR3 is TGTGCCAGCAGTCAGCAAGAGACCCAGTACTTC. This chain joins TRBV2 and TRBJ2-5; D call uncertain. Trimming pared 5 bases from V and 2 bases from J, leaving 3 bases between. The germline V gene encodes CDR1 SNHLY and CDR2 FYNNEI. The CDR3 consists of 11 residues.

V gene TRBV9 combines with J gene TRBJ2-3; D is unclear. The CDR3 covers 12 residues. Per the germline V gene, CDR1 is SGDLS and CDR2 is YYNGEE. V was pared by 3 bases and J by 2 bases, with 4 bases between. CDR3 loop: CASSGPTDTQYF. CDR3 in DNA: TGTGCCAGCAGCGGGCCCACAGATACGCAGTATTTT.

The chain carries TRBV5-5 and TRBJ1-1; tentatively, D is TRBD1 (5 bases). Deletions cut 4 bases from V and 5 bases from J, with 30 bases between. The CDR3 length is 19 residues. The germline CDR1 and CDR2 sequences are SGHKS and YYEKEE (reference sequence). The CDR3 DNA reads as TGTGCCAGCAGCCCCCCTTATGATAGGGGCGGCTTAATGAGGACTGAAGCTTTCTTT. Its translation is CASSPPYDRGGLMRTEAFF. Drawing the rest from reference TRBV5-5 and TRBJ1-1, the complete variable domain is DAGVTQSPTHLIKTRGQQVTLRCSPISGHKSVSWYQQVLGQGPQFIFQYYEKEERGRGNFPDRFSARQFPNYSSELNVNALLLGDSALYLCASSPPYDRGGLMRTEAFFGQGTRLTVV.

This clone was picked up a small number of times. The J gene is TRBJ2-2, the V gene TRBV6-6; D call uncertain. The CDR3 is 16 amino acids. The V gene's germline CDR1 is MNHNY and CDR2 SVGAGI (reference sequence). With 8 bases removed from V and 3 bases from J, the gap between germline ends came to 19 bases. The CDR3 sequence is CASLNGRRIDTGELFF. The DNA for the CDR3 is TGTGCCAGCTTAAATGGGCGACGGATCGACACCGGGGAGCTGTTTTTT.

The CDR3 spells CASSKQARTGYNEQFF. The CDR3 bases are TGTGCCAGCAGCAAACAAGCCCGGACGGGATACAATGAGCAGTTCTTC. V gene TRBV21-1 combines with J gene TRBJ2-1; the table gives TRBD2 as D, unverified against the DNA. TRBV21-1 is listed as a pseudogene. CDR3 size: 16 residues.

This chain connects TRBV10-3 to TRBJ2-3, with D tentatively TRBD1 (5 bases). The CDR3 is made up of 17 amino acids. Trimming removed 4 bases from V and 0 bases from J, with 17 bases in between. Germline-derived CDR1 and CDR2 are ENHRY and SYGVKD. This chain's CDR3 is CAISGGLSGPSTDTQYF. CDR3 DNA: TGTGCCATCAGTGGGGGCCTTTCTGGCCCTAGCACAGATACGCAGTATTTT.

CDR3 bases: TGTGCCAGTATGCGGGGGAGCGGGGGGAACAATGAGCAGTTCTTC. As protein: CASMRGSGGNNEQFF. The chain is built from TRBV19 and TRBJ2-1; 9 bases fit TRBD2. CDR1 is LNHDA and CDR2 is SQIVND in the germline V gene (reference sequence). The CDR3 contains 15 residues. V dropped 7 bases and J dropped 5; count of bases not matched to a gene: 9. The variable domain in full, with the rest retrieved from reference TRBV19 and TRBJ2-1, is DGGITQSPKYLFRKEGQNVTLSCEQNLNHDAMYWYRQDPGQGLRLIYYSQIVNDFQKGDIAEGYSVSREKKESFPLTVTSAQKNPTAFYLCASMRGSGGNNEQFFGPGTRLTVL.

The chain combines TRBV6-5 with TRBJ1-6, with 7 bases matching TRBD1. Per the germline V gene, CDR1 is MNHEY and CDR2 is SVGAGI. The CDR3 consists of 14 residues. V trimming: 7 bases; J trimming: 7 bases; junction bases outside the gene matches: 7. Here the CDR3 reads CASTAGTVNSPLHF. The CDR3 DNA is TGTGCCAGCACCGCCGGGACAGTGAATTCACCCCTCCACTTT.

The chain combines TRBV5-1 with TRBJ2-2; D is unresolved. CDR3 length: 13 residues. V shed 0 bases and J shed 4 bases, with 4 bases lying between them. CDR1 is SGHRS and CDR2 is YFSETQ in the germline V gene. CDR3 sequence (DNA): TGCGCCAGCAGCTTGGCCATCACCGGGGAGCTGTTTTTT. Protein: CASSLAITGELFF.

This clone was detected a few times. The chain carries TRBV10-3 and TRBJ1-2; no reliable D call. This CDR3 has 9 amino acids. Trimming pared 8 bases from V and 12 bases from J, leaving 10 bases between. Germline CDR1 reads ENHRY; CDR2 reads SYGVKD. The CDR3 is CAIEQRDTF. The CDR3 nucleotides are TGTGCCATCGAGCAGAGGGACACCTTC.

This chain links TRBV11-2 with TRBJ2-7; no clear D gene. V dropped 4 bases and J dropped 1 base, with 5 bases sitting between them. This CDR3 contains 12 residues. CDR1 and CDR2 from the germline V gene are SGHAT and FQNNGV. The CDR3 nucleotides read TGTGCCAGCAGCTCCCAATCCTACGAGCAGTACTTC. Encoded protein: CASSSQSYEQYF.

The chain employs TRBV7-9 and TRBJ1-1; D uncertain. Trimming took off 5 bases at V and 0 bases at J, with 25 bases between the two ends. CDR1 is SEHNR, CDR2 FQNEAQ, per germline (reference sequence). There are 19 residues in the CDR3. Written as DNA, the CDR3 is TGTGCCAGCAGCCCTAGAAGGAGGGCGGCGGCCAGAATGAACACTGAAGCTTTCTTT. This gives the protein CASSPRRRAAARMNTEAFF.

The V gene is TRBV5-1, the J gene TRBJ2-2; 13 bases are a match to TRBD2. J lost 5 bases, V lost 3 bases, and 13 bases had no gene match. From germline, CDR1 is SGHRS and CDR2 YFSETQ. This CDR3 is 19 amino acids long. The DNA of the CDR3 is TGCGCCAGCAGCTCCGGGACAGGGACGACTAGCGGGGGGACCGGGGAGCTGTTTTTT. Protein: CASSSGTGTTSGGTGELFF.

As concerns this clone: Sequence at one end of the junction differs from germline and may be a read error. The rearrangement links TRBV28 to TRBJ2-6, with 7 bases that match TRBD1. Germline V gene lookup returns CDR1 MDHEN and CDR2 SYDVKM. The CDR3 consists of 16 residues. CDR3 in DNA: TGTGCCAGCAGAGGACAGGCCAGCTCTGGGGCCAACGGCCTGACTTTC. Amino acids: CASRGQASSGANGLTF.

This chain joins TRBV2 and TRBJ2-2; 9 nucleotides match TRBD1. CDR1 and CDR2 (germline): SNHLY, FYNNEI. Trimming took 3 bases from V and 7 from J; bases not matched to a gene: 3. The CDR3 sequence is 14 residues long. The CDR3 coding sequence is TGTGCCAGCAGTGAGGACAGGGGAGTCGGGGAGCTGTTTTTT. It codes for CASSEDRGVGELFF.